This T cell receptor (beta chain) was captured by sequencing in a study of blood T cell repertoires in COVID-19. TCRdb keeps only in-frame clones here, not all; method: immunoSEQ multiplex PCR. The sample lists approximately 400,000 clones, roughly 77% seen once, with about 1.2% in the top ten. The CDR3 consists of 15 residues. The V end lost 3 bases, the J end lost 2 bases, and 13 bases lay between the germline ends. Germline V CDR1 and CDR2: MNHEY, SVGEGT. The rearrangement uses TRBV6-2 or TRBV6-3 and TRBJ2-5; D is uncertain. The specimen was peripheral blood. The sequence was collected from a human donor with acute or convalescent COVID-19. The donor label of this sample is uncertain. CDR3: CASSYRLIEQETQYF. The CDR3 DNA sequence: TGTGCCAGCAGTTATAGACTTATCGAACAAGAGACCCAGTACTTC.